The rows below give T cell receptor beta chains drawn from one sample of a study of T-cell memory formation after mild COVID-19. Using its own MiXCR run on the 5' RACE reads, TCRdb lists one record per CDR3 protein. The top ten hold 22% of the sample, which has around 340,000 distinct CDR3 sequences, roughly 13% seen once. The sequencing input was PBMCs or a T cell subset sorted from them (not recorded which). These receptors all come from a man aged 18 to 29 who had mild COVID-19 (a few samples of this study predate the infection). Cell type and time point are not known. CDR3s include the opening cysteine and the closing phenylalanine or tryptophan. The D gene is left open where the match is weak. Size is omitted from some rows. Given values are once, few, many or a class for expanded clones.

CSARDLQGYSNQPQHF	TGCAGTGCTAGAGATCTGCAGGGCTATAGCAATCAGCCCCAGCATTTT	.	TRBV20-1	TRBJ1-5	.
CASTREAGQPQHF	TGTGCCAGCACCCGGGAGGCGGGTCAGCCCCAGCATTTT	.	TRBV6-2/TRBV6-3	TRBJ1-5	.
CASPPRDRGLGEAFF	TGTGCCAGCCCGCCGCGGGACAGGGGTCTGGGGGAAGCTTTCTTT	TRBD1	TRBV19	TRBJ1-1	.
CASSRGMEAFF	TGTGCCAGCAGCAGGGGGATGGAAGCTTTCTTT	.	TRBV21-1	TRBJ1-1	many
CASSPARGYETQYF	TGTGCCAGCAGCCCCGCCAGGGGCTATGAGACCCAGTACTTC	.	TRBV7-3	TRBJ2-5	few
CAISPDRGMNTGELFF	TGTGCCATCAGTCCGGACAGGGGGATGAACACCGGGGAGCTGTTTTTT	TRBD1	TRBV10-3	TRBJ2-2	.
CASSLAQGPQPQHF	TGTGCCAGCAGCTTAGCCCAGGGCCCACAGCCCCAGCATTTT	.	TRBV7-2	TRBJ1-5	few
CSARDNEAFF	TGCAGTGCTAGAGACAATGAAGCTTTCTTT	.	TRBV20-1	TRBJ1-1	many
CASSYEPRDSGPRIQYF	TGTGCCAGCAGTTACGAACCACGAGATTCCGGGCCAAGAATTCAGTACTTC	.	TRBV6-2/TRBV6-3	TRBJ2-4	many
CASSLVSPWMLNF	TGTGCCAGCAGTTTAGTTTCGCCATGGATGCTCAACTTC	.	TRBV12-3/TRBV12-4	TRBJ2-4	.
CASSPLGTGHQPQHF	TGTGCCAGCAGTCCCCTGGGTACAGGGCATCAGCCCCAGCATTTT	.	TRBV6-2/TRBV6-3	TRBJ1-5	few
CASIGGSYLGGAFF	TGTGCCAGCATCGGGGGTAGTTATCTTGGGGGAGCTTTCTTT	.	TRBV5-5	TRBJ1-1	few
CASRWGGRQETQYF	TGTGCCAGCAGATGGGGGGGCAGACAAGAGACCCAGTACTTC	.	TRBV12-3/TRBV12-4	TRBJ2-5	.
CASSESDKGIDTGELFF	TGCGCCAGCAGTGAGTCGGACAAAGGAATCGACACCGGGGAGCTGTTTTTT	.	TRBV10-1	TRBJ2-2	.
CASSLLRGPEQYF	TGTGCCAGCAGCTTATTACGGGGGCCGGAGCAGTACTTC	.	TRBV7-2	TRBJ2-7	few
CASSPSGEGEQYF	TGTGCCAGCAGTCCTTCTGGGGAGGGCGAGCAGTACTTC	TRBD2	TRBV12-3/TRBV12-4	TRBJ2-7	few
CASTHTLTRSINSPLHF	TGTGCCAGCACCCACACCCTGACTAGGAGTATTAATTCACCCCTCCACTTT	.	TRBV7-2	TRBJ1-6	few
CASSQEAAPQYF	TGTGCCAGCAGCCAAGAGGCGGCCCCGCAGTATTTT	.	TRBV4-2	TRBJ2-3	.
CASSLRRTMLSGYTF	TGTGCCAGCAGCCTACGTCGGACCATGTTATCTGGCTACACCTTC	.	TRBV7-9	TRBJ1-2	.
CASSQDRGLYTF	TGTGCCAGCAGTCAAGACAGGGGGCTCTACACCTTC	TRBD1	TRBV6-5	TRBJ1-2	.
CATSRELAGDTYEQYF	TGTGCCACCAGCAGAGAATTAGCGGGGGATACCTACGAGCAGTACTTC	TRBD2	TRBV15	TRBJ2-7	few
CASSHRGVNNEQFF	TGTGCCAGCAGCCACCGGGGGGTTAACAATGAGCAGTTCTTC	TRBD2	TRBV4-2	TRBJ2-1	few
CASRTWEGRTGELFF	TGTGCCAGCAGAACGTGGGAGGGGAGGACCGGGGAGCTGTTTTTT	TRBD2	TRBV12-3/TRBV12-4	TRBJ2-2	few
CASSTGGQPQHF	TGTGCCAGCAGTACAGGCGGACAGCCCCAGCATTTT	.	TRBV12-3/TRBV12-4	TRBJ1-5	.
CASSMGQGEQPQHF	TGTGCCAGTAGTATGGGACAGGGTGAACAGCCCCAGCATTTT	TRBD1	TRBV19	TRBJ1-5	.
CASTGGSDYYEQYF	TGTGCCAGCACAGGTGGAAGCGACTACTACGAGCAGTACTTC	.	TRBV7-2	TRBJ2-7	.
CASSLLARGTNEQFF	TGCGCCAGCAGCTTGCTCGCCAGGGGAACGAATGAGCAGTTCTTC	.	TRBV5-1	TRBJ2-1	.
CATSFRGHNQPQHF	TGTGCCACCAGCTTCAGGGGGCACAATCAGCCCCAGCATTTT	TRBD1	TRBV15	TRBJ1-5	.
CASSLLADTQYF	TGTGCCAGCAGCTTACTAGCAGATACGCAGTATTTT	.	TRBV7-9	TRBJ2-3	many
CRAPRTGGNQPQHF	TGCAGGGCCCCGCGAACCGGCGGAAATCAGCCCCAGCATTTT	.	TRBV20-1	TRBJ1-5	few
CASSPPLGRARYEQYF	TGCGCCAGCAGCCCCCCCCTAGGTCGGGCGCGCTACGAGCAGTACTTC	.	TRBV5-1	TRBJ2-7	few
CATKAGGSADTQYF	TGTGCTACCAAGGCGGGGGGGAGCGCAGATACGCAGTATTTT	TRBD2	TRBV19	TRBJ2-3	.
CSSLETGEKETQYF	TGCAGCTCCCTTGAGACAGGGGAGAAAGAGACCCAGTACTTC	TRBD1	TRBV29-1	TRBJ2-5	.
CSAAVTDQPQHF	TGCAGTGCTGCAGTCACAGATCAGCCCCAGCATTTT	.	TRBV20-1	TRBJ1-5	few
CASSASGLAGGWGTDTQYF	TGTGCCAGCAGCGCATCCGGACTAGCGGGGGGCTGGGGCACAGATACGCAGTATTTT	TRBD2	TRBV7-3	TRBJ2-3	many
CASNGDSRLTFF	TGTGCCAGCAACGGGGACAGCCGCCTAACTTTCTTT	TRBD1	TRBV12-3/TRBV12-4	TRBJ1-1	few
CASSLDGQGLAKNIQYF	TGTGCCAGCAGCTTAGATGGTCAGGGGCTAGCCAAAAACATTCAGTACTTC	.	TRBV7-9	TRBJ2-4	few
CASSLNAGSGEQFF	TGTGCCAGCAGCTTAAACGCAGGGTCCGGTGAGCAGTTCTTC	.	TRBV7-9	TRBJ2-1	few
CASSLVPGGFKMNTEAFF	TGTGCCAGCAGCTTAGTCCCCGGCGGATTTAAAATGAACACTGAAGCTTTCTTT	.	TRBV7-6	TRBJ1-1	.
CASTLGTGTSNTGELFF	TGTGCCAGCACCCTCGGGACTGGAACTTCGAACACCGGGGAGCTGTTTTTT	.	TRBV6-6	TRBJ2-2	few